These 22 T cell receptor beta chains originate from one sample sequenced in a study of OX40 agonist ivuxolimab in advanced cancers. Data came from immunoSEQ multiplex PCR; TCRdb stores just in-frame clones and leaves some out. The profile shows some 74,000 clones, 80% to 95% of them singletons. Sequenced material: CD4+ or CD8+ T cells sorted from blood, taken in a trial of the OX40 agonist ivuxolimab. The receptor source for this set is an adult with an advanced solid tumor such as melanoma, head and neck, liver or kidney cancer.

This CDR3 reads CASTRAGGYNEQFF. CDR3 nucleotides: TGTGCCAGCACTCGGGCAGGGGGGTACAATGAGCAGTTCTTC. J is TRBJ2-1 and V is TRBV25-1; D possibly corresponds to TRBD1 (7 bases). With 7 bases removed from V and 4 bases from J, the gap between germline ends came to 14 bases. The germline V gene has CDR1 MGHDK and CDR2 SYGVNS. The CDR3 length is 14 residues.

The chain carries TRBV7-9 and TRBJ2-7, with 8 positions matching TRBD2. After removal of 5 bases from V and 4 bases from J, the junction contained 7 bases not matched to a gene. This CDR3 has 14 amino acids. Germline V gene lookup returns CDR1 SEHNR and CDR2 FQNEAQ (reference sequence). This CDR3 is CASSGTSGGYEQYF. In DNA form, the CDR3 reads TGTGCCAGCAGCGGAACTAGCGGAGGATACGAGCAGTACTTC. The full variable domain, its missing parts supplied by reference TRBV7-9 and TRBJ2-7, is DTGVSQNPRHKITKRGQNVTFRCDPISEHNRLYWYRQTLGQGPEFLTYFQNEAQLEKSRLLSDRFSAERPKGSFSTLEIQRTEQGDSAMYLCASSGTSGGYEQYFGPGTRLTVT.

V and J are TRBV5-4 and TRBJ1-2; no clear D gene. Germline CDR1 is SGHNT and CDR2 is YYREEE (reference sequence). V lost 1 base and J lost 8, with 27 bases in between. CDR3 size: 18 residues. This chain's CDR3 is CASSLPRTGIGLIGGYTF. CDR3 nucleotides: TGTGCCAGCAGCTTGCCTCGCACGGGGATAGGGTTGATTGGGGGCTACACCTTC.

V usage is TRBV5-1 and J usage is TRBJ2-2; 10 bases are a match to TRBD2. CDR1 SGHRS and CDR2 YFSETQ come from the germline V gene. V lost 4 bases to trimming and J lost 7 bases; unmatched junction nucleotides: 28. The CDR3 has 22 residues. CDR3 nucleotides: TGCGCCAGCAGCCCAAAGGGTGGGACAGGCCAACTAGCGGGAAGACGGGACGGGGAGCTGTTTTTT. Protein sequence: CASSPKGGTGQLAGRRDGELFF.

The DNA of the CDR3 is TGTGCCTGGAGGGGTCTGAGAACTCGCCTTAGCACAGATACGCAGTATTTT. Its translation is CAWRGLRTRLSTDTQYF. V is TRBV30 and J is TRBJ2-3; no definite D call. The germline V and J ends were trimmed by 3 bases and 0 bases, with 19 bases remaining between them. The germline V gene has CDR1 GTSNPN and CDR2 SVGIG (reference sequence). The CDR3 covers 17 residues. Using reference TRBV30 and TRBJ2-3 for the parts outside the CDR3, the full variable domain is SQTIHQWPATLVQPVGSPLSLECTVEGTSNPNLYWYRQAAGRGLQLLFYSVGIGQISSEVPQNLSASRPQDRQFILSSKKLLLSDSGFYLCAWRGLRTRLSTDTQYFGPGTRLTVL.

This clone has a single count. The V and J genes are TRBV4-1 and TRBJ2-2, with 10 bases that match TRBD2. V trimming: 0 bases; J trimming: 6 bases; junction bases outside the gene matches: 16. CDR3 length: 20 amino acids. The germline V gene encodes CDR1 MGHRA and CDR2 YSYEKL. The DNA for the CDR3 is TGCGCCAGCAGCCAAGATGGGGGAGAGTCAGCGGGAGGGTCGGCCGGGGAGCTGTTTTTT. Amino acids: CASSQDGGESAGGSAGELFF.

The V and J genes are TRBV11-2 and TRBJ2-3; TRBD2 matches 10 bases. The junction had 12 bases not matched to a gene; V was cut back by 3 bases and J by 6 bases. The germline CDR1 and CDR2 sequences are SGHAT and FQNNGV. The CDR3 totals 17 residues. CDR3 in amino acids: CASSFSPVGSGRDTQYF. The DNA for the CDR3 is TGTGCCAGCAGCTTTTCCCCCGTGGGTAGCGGGAGGGATACGCAGTATTTT. Full variable domain (remainder filled in from reference TRBV11-2 and TRBJ2-3): EAGVAQSPRYKIIEKRQSVAFWCNPISGHATLYWYQQILGQGPKLLIQFQNNGVVDDSQLPKDRFSAERLKGVDSTLKIQPAKLEDSAVYLCASSFSPVGSGRDTQYFGPGTRLTVL.

This chain links TRBV28 with TRBJ2-5; 7 bases align to TRBD2. V lost 2 bases and J lost 5; bases outside the gene matches: 11. From germline, CDR1 is MDHEN and CDR2 SYDVKM. The CDR3 is 16 residues long. This CDR3 reads CASSLTSAYVGETQYF. The CDR3 DNA reads TGTGCCAGCAGTTTAACTAGCGCCTACGTGGGGGAGACCCAGTACTTC.

This clone was observed at least ten times. The chain recombines TRBV7-9 with TRBJ1-1; no clear D gene. This CDR3 is 14 amino acids long. V lost 2 bases and J lost 2, with 9 bases in between. Germline values: CDR1 SEHNR, CDR2 FQNEAQ (reference sequence). Here the CDR3 DNA reads TGTGCCAGCAGCTTATTTCCGATCAACACTGAAGCTTTCTTT. It yields the protein CASSLFPINTEAFF. The variable domain in full, with the rest retrieved from reference TRBV7-9 and TRBJ1-1, is DTGVSQNPRHKITKRGQNVTFRCDPISEHNRLYWYRQTLGQGPEFLTYFQNEAQLEKSRLLSDRFSAERPKGSFSTLEIQRTEQGDSAMYLCASSLFPINTEAFFGQGTRLTVV.

The chain has TRBV7-2 and TRBJ2-3, with TRBD2 matching 7 bases. V lost 3 bases and J lost 6; bases outside the gene matches: 9. CDR1 is SGHTA, CDR2 FQGNSA, per germline. CDR3 length equals 15 residues. CDR3 sequence: CASSFGGRARDTQYF. The CDR3 nucleotides read TGTGCCAGCAGCTTCGGGGGGAGGGCCCGGGATACGCAGTATTTT.

The chain couples TRBV19 to TRBJ2-2; TRBD1 matches at 7 bases. Germline values: CDR1 LNHDA, CDR2 SQIVND (reference sequence). J lost 1 base, V lost 6 bases, and 2 bases had no gene match. The CDR3 contains 14 residues. This CDR3 is CASSRTGNTGELFF. The CDR3 bases are TGTGCCAGTAGCCGGACAGGGAACACCGGGGAGCTGTTTTTT.

Points on this clone: Distinct nucleotide sequences in the sample also encode this CDR3. This rearrangement joins TRBV5-1 to TRBJ2-5; 13 nucleotides align to TRBD2. Germline V lookup: CDR1 SGHRS, CDR2 YFSETQ. The CDR3 consists of 15 residues. The V segment lost 4 bases and the J segment 3 bases; nucleotides outside the gene matches: 3. The CDR3 nucleotides are TGCGCCAGCAGCAGAGGGACTAGCGGGAAAGAGACCCAGTACTTC. Its protein product is CASSRGTSGKETQYF.

This clone appeared a single time. The chain recombines TRBV5-1 with TRBJ1-4; D might be TRBD1 (5 bases). CDR1 is SGHRS and CDR2 is YFSETQ in the germline V gene. This CDR3 comprises 16 residues. V shed 4 bases and J shed 0 bases, with 13 bases lying between them. The CDR3, as DNA: TGCGCCAGCAGCCCCCTGGCGACAGCAACTAATGAAAAACTGTTTTTT. It yields the protein CASSPLATATNEKLFF.

V usage is TRBV30 and J usage is TRBJ2-7; the D gene is possibly TRBD2 (6 bases). The CDR3 contains 14 residues. V was pared by 2 bases and J by 4 bases, with 15 bases between. CDR1 and CDR2 (germline): GTSNPN, SVGIG (reference sequence). The CDR3 region has the DNA TGTGCCTGGAGTTCTTTCGGGGGACGTTACGAGCAGTACTTC. It specifies CAWSSFGGRYEQYF. Drawing the rest from reference TRBV30 and TRBJ2-7, the complete variable domain is SQTIHQWPATLVQPVGSPLSLECTVEGTSNPNLYWYRQAAGRGLQLLFYSVGIGQISSEVPQNLSASRPQDRQFILSSKKLLLSDSGFYLCAWSSFGGRYEQYFGPGTRLTVT.

The chain combines TRBV10-3 with TRBJ2-3; 14 bases match TRBD2. This CDR3 has 17 amino acids. Germline loops: CDR1 ENHRY, CDR2 SYGVKD. With V trimmed by 5 bases and J by 5 bases, 9 bases remained unmatched. The CDR3 sequence: CAISSMGLAGDRDTQYF. CDR3 DNA: TGTGCCATCAGTTCCATGGGACTAGCGGGAGACAGAGATACGCAGTATTTT.

This chain joins TRBV2 and TRBJ2-5, with 8 positions matching TRBD1. V was pared by 7 bases and J by 3 bases, with 10 bases of the junction left unmatched. The CDR3 loop spans 15 amino acids. Germline CDR1 is SNHLY and CDR2 is FYNNEI. The CDR3 here is CASTASPGQEETQYF. CDR3 nucleotide sequence: TGTGCCAGCACCGCATCCCCGGGACAGGAAGAGACCCAGTACTTC.

The chain links TRBV28 to TRBJ1-5, with 7 bases aligning to TRBD1. The germline V gene encodes CDR1 MDHEN and CDR2 SYDVKM. The CDR3 covers 18 residues. The trim removed 2 bases at V and 0 bases at J, leaving 10 bases unmatched. For the CDR3, the DNA is TGTGCCAGCAGTTTAGACGTAGGGACAGCTTATAGCAATCAGCCCCAGCATTTT. This gives the protein CASSLDVGTAYSNQPQHF.

The chain is built from TRBV19 and TRBJ2-1; 11 bases agree with TRBD2. Germline V gene sequence: CDR1 LNHDA, CDR2 SQIVND (reference sequence). The V and J ends lost 4 bases and 12 bases, in that order; junction bases with no gene match: 5. The CDR3 runs 13 residues. The CDR3 DNA follows: TGTGCCAGTAGTAATAGCGGGAGGGCCGGGCAGTTCTTC. Protein: CASSNSGRAGQFF. The full variable domain, its missing parts supplied by reference TRBV19 and TRBJ2-1, is DGGITQSPKYLFRKEGQNVTLSCEQNLNHDAMYWYRQDPGQGLRLIYYSQIVNDFQKGDIAEGYSVSREKKESFPLTVTSAQKNPTAFYLCASSNSGRAGQFFGPGTRLTVL.

The chain has TRBV19 and TRBJ2-1, with TRBD2 identical over 12 bases. The ends lost 4 bases at V and 6 bases at J; junction bases unmatched: 4. The CDR3 totals 15 residues. Germline CDR1 LNHDA, CDR2 SQIVND (reference sequence). CDR3 protein: CASSTLAGGLNEQFF. The CDR3 coding sequence is TGTGCCAGTAGTACACTAGCGGGAGGCCTCAATGAGCAGTTCTTC. The variable domain in full, completed from reference TRBV19 and TRBJ2-1, reads DGGITQSPKYLFRKEGQNVTLSCEQNLNHDAMYWYRQDPGQGLRLIYYSQIVNDFQKGDIAEGYSVSREKKESFPLTVTSAQKNPTAFYLCASSTLAGGLNEQFFGPGTRLTVL.

V and J are TRBV27 and TRBJ2-3; the D gene is possibly TRBD1 (5 bases). The CDR3 length is 15 residues. The V gene's germline CDR1 is MNHEY and CDR2 SMNVEV (reference sequence). V was pared by 2 bases and J by 1 base, with 10 bases between. DNA of the CDR3: TGTGCCAGCAGTTTACAGGGCAGGGGCACAGATACGCAGTATTTT. Protein product: CASSLQGRGTDTQYF.

The chain joins TRBV28 to TRBJ2-1; D uncertain. The CDR3 totals 13 residues. V was trimmed by 5 bases and J by 9 bases, leaving 14 bases between them. Germline CDR1 is MDHEN and CDR2 is SYDVKM. Here the CDR3 reads CASSTSSAGEQFF. For the CDR3, the DNA is TGTGCCAGCAGTACCTCTAGTGCCGGTGAGCAGTTCTTC.

The V gene is TRBV14, the J gene TRBJ2-1; 10 bases are shared with TRBD2. The CDR3 totals 15 residues. In germline, CDR1 is SGHDN, CDR2 FVKESK. The V gene end was trimmed by 2 bases and the J gene end by 10 bases; junction bases not matched to a gene: 8. The CDR3 nucleotides read TGTGCCAGCAGCCAACTCCGGACTAGCGGACGCGAGCAGTTCTTC. Protein product: CASSQLRTSGREQFF.